Many counts were recorded for the clone carrying this T cell receptor (beta chain). This sample was included in a study of regulatory T cells in long-lasting Graves disease. There are 15 residues in the CDR3. After removal of 1 base from V and 1 base from J, the junction contained 2 bases not matched to a gene. CDR1 and CDR2 (germline): GTSNPN, SVGIG (reference sequence). Time point given: newly diagnosed GD, antithyroid drugs for less than 3 months. Construction of the TCR library relied on RNA isolated from PBMCs. Both iRepertoire HTBI primers and Arm-PCR of CDR3 regions were used to build the TCR beta libraries. A single record per CDR3 protein comes from TCRdb applying MiXCR to the multiplex PCR reads. The repertoire holds 450,000 to 500,000 distinct CDR3 sequences, with around 15% as singletons. The same sample was also studied in work on T cells in Graves' hyperthyroidism and ophthalmopathy. Per that study: Appearing also in blood were most of the thyroid clonotypes expanded above 0.001.

Sample: peripheral blood mononuclear cells (PBMCs), taken at new diagnosis, from a patient treated with antithyroid drugs. The clonotype was recovered from a man between 35 and 55 years old with Graves disease. This chain uses TRBV30 with TRBJ2-1; 9 nucleotides line up with TRBD1. CDR3 residues: CAWSGDRESYNEQFF. The DNA of the CDR3 is TGTGCCTGGAGTGGGGACAGGGAGTCCTACAATGAGCAGTTCTTC.